The 11 T cell receptor beta chains presented below share a single source sample, sequenced in a study of cytomegalovirus exposure and HLA in healthy donors. PCR used 60 Vbeta primers and 13 Jbeta primers. Sequenced by immunoSEQ multiplex PCR; TCRdb stores in-frame clones only, minus some. The profile shows 110,000 to 150,000 clones, roughly four fifths of them singletons. Sequences were obtained from PBMCs. Receptor source: a man aged 25 to 45 in good health and CMV-seronegative.

The chain has TRBV7-9 and TRBJ2-5, with 14 bases identical to TRBD2. The CDR3 is 15 amino acids. V trimming: 6 bases; J trimming: 6 bases; junction bases outside the gene matches: 6. Germline assignment: CDR1 SEHNR and CDR2 FQNEAQ (reference sequence). The CDR3 protein is CASSPGTSGSKTQYF. The DNA of the CDR3 is TGTGCCAGCAGTCCTGGGACTAGCGGGAGCAAGACCCAGTACTTC.

V is TRBV4-2 and J is TRBJ2-7; 10 positions match TRBD1. Germline V gene lookup returns CDR1 LGHNA and CDR2 YNFKEQ. CDR3 length equals 15 residues. The V and J ends lost 0 bases and 6 bases, in that order; junction bases with no gene match: 5. The CDR3 sequence: CASSQDPGQGREQYF. CDR3 nucleotide sequence: TGTGCCAGCAGCCAAGATCCGGGACAGGGGCGCGAGCAGTACTTC.

This chain uses TRBV7-3 with TRBJ2-7, with a weak D call TRBD2 (6 bases). Germline CDR1 SGHTA, CDR2 FQGTGA. Trimming left V 2 bases short and J 0 bases short, with 8 bases between. This CDR3 has 14 amino acids. The CDR3 sequence is CASSLLASSYEQYF. In DNA, the CDR3 is TGTGCCAGCAGCTTACTAGCGAGCTCCTACGAGCAGTACTTC.

The rearrangement uses TRBV7-9 and TRBJ2-5; 7 bases match TRBD1. CDR1 is SEHNR, CDR2 FQNEAQ, per germline (reference sequence). The CDR3 has 13 residues. V was pared by 3 bases and J by 9 bases, with 7 bases of the junction left unmatched. CDR3 DNA sequence: TGTGCCAGCAGCTTCGGACAGGAAAATGCCCAGTACTTC. As protein: CASSFGQENAQYF. Complete variable domain (other parts from reference TRBV7-9 and TRBJ2-5): DTGVSQNPRHKITKRGQNVTFRCDPISEHNRLYWYRQTLGQGPEFLTYFQNEAQLEKSRLLSDRFSAERPKGSFSTLEIQRTEQGDSAMYLCASSFGQENAQYFGPGTRLLVL.

The CDR3: CATSRDNPGYYTDTQYF. CDR3 sequence (DNA): TGTGCCACCAGCAGAGATAACCCGGGATATTACACAGATACGCAGTATTTT. The chain recombines TRBV15 with TRBJ2-3; TRBD2 is a possible D gene (5 bases). Germline V gene lookup returns CDR1 LNHNV and CDR2 YYDKDF (reference sequence). Trimming left V 0 bases short and J 2 bases short, with 15 bases between. The CDR3 runs 17 residues. The full variable domain, with the rest looked up from reference TRBV15 and TRBJ2-3, is DAMVIQNPRYQVTQFGKPVTLSCSQTLNHNVMYWYQQKSSQAPKLLFHYYDKDFNNEADTPDNFQSRRPNTSFCFLDIRSPGLGDTAMYLCATSRDNPGYYTDTQYFGPGTRLTVL.

The chain uses TRBV5-5 and TRBJ2-4, with 9 bases fitting TRBD1. V was clipped by 4 bases and J by 1 base; unmatched bases: 18. Germline V CDR1 and CDR2: SGHKS, YYEKEE (reference sequence). This CDR3 contains 20 residues. The CDR3 nucleotides are TGTGCCAGCAGCCGCACGTTTATACAGGGGGCCCAGGGGGCCAAAAACATTCAGTACTTC. Its translation: CASSRTFIQGAQGAKNIQYF.

This clone was detected a few times. The chain has TRBV7-9 and TRBJ2-7, with TRBD1 as a possible D gene (6 bases). The germline V gene encodes CDR1 SEHNR and CDR2 FQNEAQ (reference sequence). Trimming shortened V by 3 bases and J by 5 bases, and 11 bases separated the two germline ends. There are 13 residues in the CDR3. CDR3 DNA sequence: TGTGCCAGCAGCTTTCTTGGGGGCAACGAGCAGTACTTC. Translating gives CASSFLGGNEQYF.

A single count supports this clone. The genes are TRBV6-5 and TRBJ2-5, with a weak D call TRBD1 (5 bases). The CDR3 has 15 residues. Trimming removed 8 bases at V and 1 base at J, with 17 bases between. The germline CDR1 and CDR2 sequences are MNHEY and SVGAGI. The CDR3 region is CASCGVGLTQETQYF. The CDR3 bases are TGTGCCAGCTGCGGAGTGGGGCTGACCCAAGAGACCCAGTACTTC.

The chain uses TRBV10-2 and TRBJ1-1, with TRBD1 identical over 8 bases. V gave up 8 bases and J gave up 1 base; unmatched junction bases: 6. The CDR3 is made up of 14 amino acids. Per the germline V gene, CDR1 is WSHSY and CDR2 is SAAADI. CDR3 DNA: TGCGCCAGCTATGACAGGGGAGAGAACACTGAAGCTTTCTTT. Its protein is CASYDRGENTEAFF.

The rearrangement links TRBV5-4 to TRBJ2-5, with 8 bases aligning to TRBD1. The germline CDR1 and CDR2 sequences are SGHNT and YYREEE (reference sequence). The CDR3 covers 16 residues. With V trimmed by 4 bases and J by 2 bases, 10 bases remained unmatched. Written as DNA, the CDR3 is TGTGCCAGCAGCCCGGGGACAGGTCGGGTACAAGAGACCCAGTACTTC. Its translation: CASSPGTGRVQETQYF.

The chain recombines TRBV23-1 with TRBJ1-5; 9 bases are shared with TRBD1. TRBV23-1 is annotated as an ORF whose role is uncertain. The CDR3 loop spans 15 amino acids. V lost 3 bases and J lost 2; bases outside the gene matches: 2. The CDR3 here is CASSHRDRGNQPQHF. The CDR3, as DNA: TGCGCCAGCAGTCACCGGGACAGGGGCAATCAGCCCCAGCATTTT.